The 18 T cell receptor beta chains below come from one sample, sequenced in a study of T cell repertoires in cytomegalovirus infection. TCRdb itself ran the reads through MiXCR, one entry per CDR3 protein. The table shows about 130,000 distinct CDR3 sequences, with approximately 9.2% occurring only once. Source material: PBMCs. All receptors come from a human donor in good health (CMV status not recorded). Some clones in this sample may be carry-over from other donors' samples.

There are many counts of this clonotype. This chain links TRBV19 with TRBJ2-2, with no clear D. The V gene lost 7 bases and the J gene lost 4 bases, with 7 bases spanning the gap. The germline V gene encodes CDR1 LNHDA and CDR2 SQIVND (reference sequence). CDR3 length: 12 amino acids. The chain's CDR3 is CASKIGTGELFF. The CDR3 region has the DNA TGTGCCAGTAAGATAGGCACCGGGGAGCTGTTTTTT.

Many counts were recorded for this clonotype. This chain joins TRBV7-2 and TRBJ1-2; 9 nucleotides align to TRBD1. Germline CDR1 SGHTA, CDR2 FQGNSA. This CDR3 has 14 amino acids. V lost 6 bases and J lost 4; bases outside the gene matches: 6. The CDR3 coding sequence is TGTGCCAGCAGTAACGGACAGGGGACCTATGGCTACACCTTC. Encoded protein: CASSNGQGTYGYTF.

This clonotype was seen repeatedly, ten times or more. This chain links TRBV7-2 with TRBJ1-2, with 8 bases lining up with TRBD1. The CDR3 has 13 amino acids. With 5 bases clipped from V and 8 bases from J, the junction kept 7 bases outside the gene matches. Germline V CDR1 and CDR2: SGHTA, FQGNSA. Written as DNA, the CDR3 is TGTGCCAGCAGCCGTCGGACAGGGTACGGCTACACCTTC. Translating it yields CASSRRTGYGYTF.

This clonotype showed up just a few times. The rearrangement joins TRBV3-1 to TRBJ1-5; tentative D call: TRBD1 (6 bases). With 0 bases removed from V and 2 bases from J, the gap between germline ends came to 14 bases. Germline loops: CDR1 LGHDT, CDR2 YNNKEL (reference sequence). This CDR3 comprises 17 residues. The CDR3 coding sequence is TGTGCCAGCAGCCAAGAGGCACAGGGCGGTGGCAATCAGCCCCAGCATTTT. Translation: CASSQEAQGGGNQPQHF. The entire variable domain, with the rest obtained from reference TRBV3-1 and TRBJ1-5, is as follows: DTAVSQTPKYLVTQMGNDKSIKCEQNLGHDTMYWYKQDSKKFLKIMFSYNNKELIINETVPNRFSPKSPDKAHLNLHINSLELGDSAVYFCASSQEAQGGGNQPQHFGDGTRLSIL.

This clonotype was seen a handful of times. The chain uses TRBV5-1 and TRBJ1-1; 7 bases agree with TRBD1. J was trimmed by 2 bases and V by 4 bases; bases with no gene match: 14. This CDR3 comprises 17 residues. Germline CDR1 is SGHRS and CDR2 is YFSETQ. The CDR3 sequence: CASSPETGQYKNTEAFF. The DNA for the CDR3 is TGCGCCAGCAGCCCAGAGACAGGGCAGTACAAAAACACTGAAGCTTTCTTT.

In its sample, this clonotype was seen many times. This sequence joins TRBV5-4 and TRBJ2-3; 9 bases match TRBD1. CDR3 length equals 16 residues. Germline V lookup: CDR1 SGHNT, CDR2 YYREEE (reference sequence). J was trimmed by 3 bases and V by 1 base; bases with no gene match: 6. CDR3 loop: CASSLKGTGPTDTQYF. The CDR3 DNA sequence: TGTGCCAGCAGCTTGAAAGGGACAGGGCCTACAGATACGCAGTATTTT.

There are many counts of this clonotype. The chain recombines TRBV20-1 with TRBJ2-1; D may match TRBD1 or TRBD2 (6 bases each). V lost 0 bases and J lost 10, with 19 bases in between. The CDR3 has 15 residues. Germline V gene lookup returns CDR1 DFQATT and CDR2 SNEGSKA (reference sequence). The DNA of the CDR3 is TGCAGTGCTAGAGAGGCCAAGGGGGGCCCTGGGGAGCAGTTCTTC. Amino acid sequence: CSAREAKGGPGEQFF.

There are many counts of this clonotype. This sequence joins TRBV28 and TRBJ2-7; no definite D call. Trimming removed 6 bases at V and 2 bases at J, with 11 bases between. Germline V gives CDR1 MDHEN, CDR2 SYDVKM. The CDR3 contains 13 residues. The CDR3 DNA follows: TGTGCCAGCAGCCCCCCTAAAACCTACGAGCAGTACTTC. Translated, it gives CASSPPKTYEQYF. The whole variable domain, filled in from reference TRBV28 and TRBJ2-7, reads DVKVTQSSRYLVKRTGEKVFLECVQDMDHENMFWYRQDPGLGLRLIYFSYDVKMKEKGDIPEGYSVSREKKERFSLILESASTNQTSMYLCASSPPKTYEQYFGPGTRLTVT.

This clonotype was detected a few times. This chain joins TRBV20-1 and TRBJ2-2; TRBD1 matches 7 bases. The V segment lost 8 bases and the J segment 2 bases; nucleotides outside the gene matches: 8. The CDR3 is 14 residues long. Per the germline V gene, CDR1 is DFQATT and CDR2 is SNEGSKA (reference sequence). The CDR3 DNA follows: TGCAGTTTCATGGACAGGCTAAACACCGGGGAGCTGTTTTTT. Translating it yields CSFMDRLNTGELFF.

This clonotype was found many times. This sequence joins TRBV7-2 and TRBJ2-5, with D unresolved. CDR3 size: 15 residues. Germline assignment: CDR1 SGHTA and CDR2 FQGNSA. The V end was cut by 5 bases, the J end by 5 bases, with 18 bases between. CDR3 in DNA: TGTGCCAGCAGCCCAAGGACGGATAGTGGGGAGACCCAGTACTTC. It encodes CASSPRTDSGETQYF.

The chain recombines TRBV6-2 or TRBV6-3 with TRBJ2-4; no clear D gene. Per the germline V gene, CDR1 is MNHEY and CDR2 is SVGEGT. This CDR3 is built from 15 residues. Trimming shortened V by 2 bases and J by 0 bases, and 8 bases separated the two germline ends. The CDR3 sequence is CASSYDGRAKNIQYF. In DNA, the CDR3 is TGTGCCAGCAGTTACGACGGAAGAGCCAAAAACATTCAGTACTTC.

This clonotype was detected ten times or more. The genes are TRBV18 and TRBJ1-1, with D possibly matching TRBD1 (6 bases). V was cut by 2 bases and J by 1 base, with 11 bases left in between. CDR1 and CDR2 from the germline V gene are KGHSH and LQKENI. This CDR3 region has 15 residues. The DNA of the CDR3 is TGTGCCAGCTCACCAATCACAGGGTCGAACACTGAAGCTTTCTTT. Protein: CASSPITGSNTEAFF.

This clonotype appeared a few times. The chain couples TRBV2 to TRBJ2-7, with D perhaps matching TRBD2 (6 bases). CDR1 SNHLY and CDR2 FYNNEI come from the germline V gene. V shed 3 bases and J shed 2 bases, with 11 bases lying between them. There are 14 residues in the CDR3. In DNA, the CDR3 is TGTGCCAGCAGTGACCGGGGGAAAACCTACGAGCAGTACTTC. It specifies CASSDRGKTYEQYF.

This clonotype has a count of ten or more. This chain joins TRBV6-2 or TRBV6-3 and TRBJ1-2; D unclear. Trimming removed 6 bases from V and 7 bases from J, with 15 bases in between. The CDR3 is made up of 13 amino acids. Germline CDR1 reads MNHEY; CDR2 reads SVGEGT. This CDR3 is CASSQGRGIGYTF. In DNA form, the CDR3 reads TGTGCCAGCAGCCAAGGTCGAGGGATTGGCTACACCTTC.

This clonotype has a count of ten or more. CDR3 DNA: TGTGCCAGCAGTTCGACTAGTTGGGAGAGCACAGATACGCAGTATTTT. This encodes CASSSTSWESTDTQYF. This chain links TRBV6-2 or TRBV6-3 with TRBJ2-3; a possible D gene is TRBD2 (6 bases). V lost 4 bases to trimming and J lost 0 bases, with 14 bases between them. There are 16 residues in the CDR3. The germline V gene has CDR1 MNHEY and CDR2 SVGEGT.

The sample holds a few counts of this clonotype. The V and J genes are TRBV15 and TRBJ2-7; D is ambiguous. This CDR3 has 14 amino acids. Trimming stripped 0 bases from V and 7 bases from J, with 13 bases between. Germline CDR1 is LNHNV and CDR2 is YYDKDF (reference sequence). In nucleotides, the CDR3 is TGTGCCACCAGCAGAGATCCCTCCCACCGGGAGCAGTACTTC. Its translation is CATSRDPSHREQYF.

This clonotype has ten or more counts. Here the CDR3 reads CASILAVSTDTQYF. CDR3 nucleotides: TGTGCCAGCATTCTAGCGGTGAGCACAGATACGCAGTATTTT. This sequence joins TRBV2 and TRBJ2-3; 7 positions agree with TRBD2. The CDR3 contains 14 residues. The trim removed 7 bases at V and 0 bases at J, leaving 4 bases unmatched. The germline CDR1 and CDR2 sequences are SNHLY and FYNNEI.

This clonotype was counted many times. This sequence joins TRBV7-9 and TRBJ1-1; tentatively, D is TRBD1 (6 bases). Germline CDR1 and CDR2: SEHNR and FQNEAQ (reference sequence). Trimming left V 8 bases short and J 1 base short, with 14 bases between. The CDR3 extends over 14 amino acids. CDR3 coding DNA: TGTGCCAGCCTCGCAGGGGCCGAGAACACTGAAGCTTTCTTT. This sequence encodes CASLAGAENTEAFF.